These 17 T cell receptor beta chains originate from one sample sequenced in a study of T cell responses to AZD1222 COVID-19 vaccine. Repertoires were generated with immunoSEQ multiplex PCR, while TCRdb's copy carries only in-frame clones and drops some. This sample has roughly 80,000 clones, with about nine tenths found just once. The specimen was peripheral blood, collected on day 0 of AZD1222 vaccination. The origin of the receptors is an adult in good health.

A single count supports this clone. The chain recombines TRBV19 with TRBJ1-5; 11 bases are a match to TRBD1. Germline CDR1 is LNHDA and CDR2 is SQIVND (reference sequence). The ends lost 8 bases at V and 2 bases at J; junction bases unmatched: 11. The CDR3 contains 17 residues. The DNA for the CDR3 is TGTGCCAGTTTTCAGGGGACAGGGGGTATTGGCAATCAGCCCCAGCATTTT. Protein sequence: CASFQGTGGIGNQPQHF.

The chain uses TRBV6-5 and TRBJ2-7; no definite D call. The germline CDR1 and CDR2 sequences are MNHEY and SVGAGI. CDR3 length: 10 residues. Trimming took 6 bases from V and 3 from J, leaving 3 bases between them. DNA for the CDR3: TGTGCCAGCAGAAGCTACGAGCAGTACTTC. This sequence encodes CASRSYEQYF.

This clone came up once. The chain has TRBV19 and TRBJ2-2; 9 bases are a match to TRBD1. Germline CDR1 reads LNHDA; CDR2 reads SQIVND (reference sequence). V was pared by 3 bases and J by 0 bases, with 5 bases of the junction left unmatched. The CDR3 has 17 residues. CDR3 region: CASSIGRQGANTGELFF. The CDR3 nucleotides are TGTGCCAGTAGTATTGGCAGACAGGGGGCGAACACCGGGGAGCTGTTTTTT.

This clone was counted once. This chain links TRBV7-2 with TRBJ2-7; 9 positions match TRBD1. V gave up 5 bases and J gave up 3 bases; unmatched junction bases: 2. Germline V CDR1 and CDR2: SGHTA, FQGNSA. The CDR3 has 13 amino acids. This CDR3 is CASSRQGDYEQYF. CDR3 DNA sequence: TGTGCCAGCAGCCGACAGGGGGACTACGAGCAGTACTTC.

Only a few counts were recorded for this clone. The chain employs TRBV30 and TRBJ1-3; D not certain. The CDR3 has 14 amino acids. V lost 6 bases to trimming and J lost 0 bases, with 12 bases between them. CDR1 and CDR2 from the germline V gene are GTSNPN and SVGIG (reference sequence). CDR3 loop: CACTVHRSGNTIYF. CDR3 sequence (DNA): TGTGCCTGTACAGTACACCGCTCTGGAAACACCATATATTTT.

V usage is TRBV11-3 and J usage is TRBJ1-1; a possible D gene is TRBD1 (6 bases). Trimming cost V 5 bases and J 7 bases, with 14 bases left between them. The CDR3 contains 13 residues. From germline, CDR1 is SGHNT and CDR2 YENEEA. This CDR3 is CASSPGQRGEAFF. CDR3 nucleotide sequence: TGTGCCAGCAGCCCCGGACAGAGGGGTGAAGCTTTCTTT.

The chain combines TRBV3-1 (or the pseudogene TRBV3-2) with TRBJ1-1; 7 bases map to TRBD1. The junction had 4 bases not matched to a gene; V was cut back by 4 bases and J by 2 bases. This CDR3 spans 14 amino acids. Germline loops: CDR1 LGHDT, CDR2 YNNKEL (reference sequence). CDR3 region: CASSPWDSNTEAFF. CDR3 nucleotides: TGTGCCAGCAGCCCGTGGGACAGCAACACTGAAGCTTTCTTT.

This rearrangement joins TRBV28 to TRBJ1-2; 10 nucleotides align to TRBD1. Per the germline V gene, CDR1 is MDHEN and CDR2 is SYDVKM. The CDR3 is 15 residues long. The J segment lost 3 bases and the V segment lost 5 bases, leaving 6 bases of the junction unmatched. CDR3 amino acids: CASSPFGTGDYGYTF. The CDR3 region has the DNA TGTGCCAGCAGTCCTTTTGGGACAGGGGACTATGGCTACACCTTC.

The rearrangement links TRBV6-5 to TRBJ1-1, with D hard to call. Germline loops: CDR1 MNHEY, CDR2 SVGAGI. This CDR3 region has 13 residues. The V gene lost 8 bases and the J gene lost 1 base, with 11 bases spanning the gap. The CDR3: CASEDTRNTEAFF. CDR3 coding DNA: TGTGCCAGCGAAGACACTAGGAACACTGAAGCTTTCTTT.

The genes are TRBV7-2 and TRBJ2-2, with 11 bases identical to TRBD2. The CDR3 has 16 residues. Trimming removed 4 bases from V and 6 bases from J; junction bases left unmatched: 7. The germline V gene encodes CDR1 SGHTA and CDR2 FQGNSA. CDR3 region: CASSYQTSGMAGELFF. Here the CDR3 DNA reads TGTGCCAGCAGCTACCAGACTAGCGGGATGGCCGGGGAGCTGTTTTTT.

This chain connects TRBV3-1 (or the pseudogene TRBV3-2) to TRBJ1-1; no clear D gene. Trimming took off 1 base at V and 3 bases at J, with 12 bases between the two ends. This CDR3 spans 15 amino acids. Germline V gene sequence: CDR1 LGHDT, CDR2 YNNKEL (reference sequence). The CDR3 spells CASSQAHGGDTEAFF. The CDR3 region has the DNA TGTGCCAGCAGCCAAGCCCACGGTGGGGACACTGAAGCTTTCTTT.

V and J are TRBV5-1 and TRBJ2-6; D perhaps matches TRBD2 (5 bases). The V end was cut by 3 bases, the J end by 2 bases, with 21 bases between. The CDR3 is 19 amino acids. Germline CDR1 and CDR2: SGHRS and YFSETQ. This CDR3 is CASSSGFFGSHTGANVLTF. The CDR3 nucleotides read TGCGCCAGCAGCTCGGGGTTTTTTGGTAGTCATACTGGGGCCAACGTCCTGACTTTC.

This clone occurred once. The chain uses TRBV19 and TRBJ2-2, with TRBD1 matching over 9 bases. V lost 5 bases to trimming and J lost 5 bases; unmatched junction nucleotides: 12. The CDR3 extends over 17 amino acids. Germline V gene lookup returns CDR1 LNHDA and CDR2 SQIVND (reference sequence). CDR3 amino acids: CASSPGAGQGVTGELFF. The CDR3 coding sequence is TGTGCCAGTAGTCCCGGGGCGGGACAGGGCGTAACCGGGGAGCTGTTTTTT.

V usage is TRBV7-8 and J usage is TRBJ1-5, with no clear D. The germline V gene encodes CDR1 SGHVS and CDR2 FQNEAQ. The CDR3 sequence is 12 residues long. V was pared by 5 bases and J by 7 bases, with 9 bases between. In DNA form, the CDR3 reads TGTGCCAGCAGCCTACCGAACCAGCCCCAGCATTTT. Its protein product is CASSLPNQPQHF. Based on the CDR3 plus reference TRBV7-8 and TRBJ1-5, the full variable domain is GAGVSQSPRYKVAKRGQDVALRCDPISGHVSLFWYQQALGQGPEFLTYFQNEAQLDKSGLPSDRFFAERPEGSVSTLKIQRTQQEDSAVYLCASSLPNQPQHFGDGTRLSIL.

The rearrangement uses TRBV6-2 or TRBV6-3 and TRBJ1-5; D remains unclear. Trimming took 5 bases from V and 1 from J, leaving 12 bases between them. Germline V gives CDR1 MNHEY, CDR2 SVGEGT. The length of the CDR3 is 15 residues. CDR3 bases: TGTGCCAGCAGTGCCACCTCCATGAGCAATCAGCCCCAGCATTTT. Its protein is CASSATSMSNQPQHF.

The rearrangement uses TRBV6-5 and TRBJ1-1; TRBD1 might be the D (6 bases). V lost 8 bases and J 9 bases, leaving 13 bases between the germline ends. The V gene's germline CDR1 is MNHEY and CDR2 SVGAGI. CDR3 length: 11 residues. The CDR3 loop reads CASLKGGQAFF. Written as DNA, the CDR3 is TGTGCCAGCCTAAAGGGGGGGCAAGCTTTCTTT.

V usage is TRBV9 and J usage is TRBJ2-5, with D possibly TRBD1 on 5 matching bases. Looked up from germline, CDR1 is SGDLS and CDR2 is YYNGEE. The V and J ends lost 0 bases and 4 bases respectively, with 16 bases between them. The CDR3 sequence is 16 residues long. This CDR3 reads CASSVAPGSNPETQYF. In DNA form, the CDR3 reads TGTGCCAGCAGCGTAGCACCAGGGTCGAATCCAGAGACCCAGTACTTC.